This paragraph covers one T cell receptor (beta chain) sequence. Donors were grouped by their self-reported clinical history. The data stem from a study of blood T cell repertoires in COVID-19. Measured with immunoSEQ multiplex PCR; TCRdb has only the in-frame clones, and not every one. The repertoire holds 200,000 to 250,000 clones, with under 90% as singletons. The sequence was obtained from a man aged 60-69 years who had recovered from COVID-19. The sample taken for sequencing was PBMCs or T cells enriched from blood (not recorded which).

CDR3 sequence: CASKTTESNEKLFF. In nucleotides, the CDR3 is TGTGCCAGCAAGACGACAGAAAGTAATGAAAAACTGTTTTTT. The chain combines TRBV2 with TRBJ1-4; possible D gene TRBD1, 5 bases. Germline-derived CDR1 and CDR2 are SNHLY and FYNNEI. The CDR3 consists of 14 residues. The V end lost 7 bases, the J end lost 4 bases, and 13 bases lay between the germline ends.